The clone carrying this T cell receptor beta chain was picked up a small number of times. A second PCR of roughly 7 to 11 cycles used a sample-barcoded 5' primer and a J-beta primer mix. TCRdb re-derived calls from the 5' RACE reads in MiXCR, one entry per CDR3 protein. Here the sample spans approximately 800,000 distinct CDR3 sequences, about 62% being singletons. The sample originates from a study of blood T cells in healthy people across ages. Germline V CDR1 and CDR2: MDHEN, SYDVKM. V gave up 4 bases and J gave up 5 bases, with 14 bases separating them. The length of the CDR3 is 14 residues. This receptor was obtained from a man aged 25-40 years in good health. Sequencing was carried out using blood. V is TRBV28 and J is TRBJ2-5; D remains unclear. The CDR3 nucleotides read TGTGCCAGCAGTTCACAGTCCTTAGGGGAGACCCAGTACTTC. Its protein is CASSSQSLGETQYF.